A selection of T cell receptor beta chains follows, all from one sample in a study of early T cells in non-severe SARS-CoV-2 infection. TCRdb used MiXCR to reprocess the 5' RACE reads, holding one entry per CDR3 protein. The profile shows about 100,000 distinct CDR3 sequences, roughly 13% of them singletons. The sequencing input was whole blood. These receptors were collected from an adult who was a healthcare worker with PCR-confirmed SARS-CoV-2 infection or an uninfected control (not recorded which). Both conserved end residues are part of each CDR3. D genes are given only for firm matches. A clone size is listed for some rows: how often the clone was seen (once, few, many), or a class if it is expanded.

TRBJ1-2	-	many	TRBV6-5	TGTGCCAGCAGTACAAAGGACAGTCCCTATGGCTACACCTTC	CASSTKDSPYGYTF
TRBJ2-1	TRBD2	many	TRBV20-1	TGCAGTGCTAGCGGGGGGGCCACGTACAATGAGCAGTTCTTC	CSASGGATYNEQFF
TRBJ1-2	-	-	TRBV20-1	TGCAGTGCTAGAGTTATAGGTGTGTGGAACTATGGCTACACCTTC	CSARVIGVWNYGYTF
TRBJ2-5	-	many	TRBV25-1	TGTGCCAGCAGTATCCCAGGAGGAGAGACCCAGTACTTC	CASSIPGGETQYF
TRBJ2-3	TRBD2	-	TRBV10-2	TGCGCCAGCTCGGGGGGGCCCCCAGATACGCAGTATTTT	CASSGGPPDTQYF
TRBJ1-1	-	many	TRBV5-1	TGCGCCAGCAGCTTCACAGGTAACACTGAAGCTTTCTTT	CASSFTGNTEAFF
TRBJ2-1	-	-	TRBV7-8	TGTGCCAGCAGCTTGGGATCCGGGACTCCAATCTACAATGAGCAGTTCTTC	CASSLGSGTPIYNEQFF
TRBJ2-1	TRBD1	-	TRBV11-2	TGTGCCAGCAGCTCCTATGACAGGGGCTTCTACAATGAGCAGTTCTTC	CASSSYDRGFYNEQFF
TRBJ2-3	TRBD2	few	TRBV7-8	TGTGCCAGCACGCTTAGCGGGGGGGCTACAGATACGCAGTATTTT	CASTLSGGATDTQYF
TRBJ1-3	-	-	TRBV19	TGTGCCAGTACCGCCGAGATGTATGGGAACACCATATATTTT	CASTAEMYGNTIYF
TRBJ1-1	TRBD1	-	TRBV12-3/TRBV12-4	TGTGCCAGCATTGACAGGGGTAGGGCTGAAGCTTTCTTT	CASIDRGRAEAFF
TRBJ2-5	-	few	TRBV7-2	TGTGCCAGCAGGAGTTTCAGGGAGGTGACCCAGTACTTC	CASRSFREVTQYF
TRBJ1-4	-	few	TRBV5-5	TGTGCCAGCAGCAGGCAGGGCTCTAATGAAAAACTGTTTTTT	CASSRQGSNEKLFF
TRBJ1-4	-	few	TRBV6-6	TGTGCCAGCAGTGCCCGACAGTCAACTAATGAAAAACTGTTTTTT	CASSARQSTNEKLFF
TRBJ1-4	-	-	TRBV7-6	TGTGCCAGCAGTCCCCCAACGGGTGAAAAACTGTTTTTT	CASSPPTGEKLFF
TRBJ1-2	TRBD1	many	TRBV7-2	TGTGCCAGCAGCTTGGAGCCTCCGGGACAGGGGCACGTCCGCTATGGCTACACCTTC	CASSLEPPGQGHVRYGYTF
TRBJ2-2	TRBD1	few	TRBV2	TGTGCCAGCAGTGGACAGGGCTCCGGGGAGCTGTTTTTT	CASSGQGSGELFF
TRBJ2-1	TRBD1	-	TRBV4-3	TGCGCCAGCAGCCAATCCACTACAGGGGGCCTGTACAATGAGCAGTTCTTC	CASSQSTTGGLYNEQFF
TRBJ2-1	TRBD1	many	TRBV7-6	TGTGCCAGCAGCTTATTAGCAGGGGGCCTTTTCGATGAGCAGTTCTTC	CASSLLAGGLFDEQFF
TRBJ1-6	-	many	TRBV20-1	TGCAGTGCTAGAGATCGGGGGCGCAATTCACCCCTCCACTTT	CSARDRGRNSPLHF
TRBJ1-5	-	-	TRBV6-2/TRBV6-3	TGTGCCAGCAAGGGAGCGGGTCAACTTGGGAACAATCAGCCCCAGCATTTT	CASKGAGQLGNNQPQHF
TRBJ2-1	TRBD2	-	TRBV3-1	TGTGCCAGCAGCCAACTAGCGGGGCGCGTCTACAATGAGCAGTTCTTC	CASSQLAGRVYNEQFF
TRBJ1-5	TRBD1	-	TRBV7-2	TGTGCCAGCAGCTCCCGGACAGGTCGCGATCAGCCCCAGCATTTT	CASSSRTGRDQPQHF
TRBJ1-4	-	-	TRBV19	TGTGCCAGTAGTATCCAAGGACGGCTTAGGGGAAAACTGTTTTTT	CASSIQGRLRGKLFF
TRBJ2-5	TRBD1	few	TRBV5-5	TGTGCCAGCAGCAGTCCCGGGACAGGGTTAGAGACCCAGTACTTC	CASSSPGTGLETQYF